Presented here are 14 T cell receptor beta chains from one specimen sequenced in a study of cytomegalovirus exposure and HLA in healthy donors. Primers included in the PCR were 60 Vbeta and 13 Jbeta primers. The data were produced by immunoSEQ multiplex PCR, yet TCRdb's version contains in-frame clones alone and is incomplete. Of about 130,000 clones listed, roughly 80% were seen once; the top ten hold approximately 2%. Sequencing was carried out using PBMCs. These receptors were collected from a young man in good health and CMV-seronegative.

This clone was observed a single time. V is TRBV18 and J is TRBJ1-2; D is possibly TRBD1 (5 bases). The CDR3 covers 14 residues. Trimming took 3 bases from V and 8 from J, leaving 16 bases between them. Germline assignment: CDR1 KGHSH and CDR2 LQKENI. Written as DNA, the CDR3 is TGTGCCAGCTCACCGGGGGAGCGGGTGAGCGGCTACACCTTC. Translation gives CASSPGERVSGYTF. The whole variable domain, filled in from reference TRBV18 and TRBJ1-2, reads NAGVMQNPRHLVRRRGQEARLRCSPMKGHSHVYWYRQLPEEGLKFMVYLQKENIIDESGMPKERFSAEFPKEGPSILRIQQVVRGDSAAYFCASSPGERVSGYTFGSGTRLTVV.

The J gene is TRBJ2-7, the V gene TRBV9; TRBD1 agrees at 7 bases. Germline V gene lookup returns CDR1 SGDLS and CDR2 YYNGEE. Trimming removed 4 bases from V and 2 bases from J; junction bases left unmatched: 6. There are 14 residues in the CDR3. The CDR3 sequence is CASSPTGTAYEQYF. DNA of the CDR3: TGTGCCAGCAGCCCGACGGGGACAGCCTACGAGCAGTACTTC.

The V call is TRBV7-9, the J call TRBJ1-5; D gene unclear. The germline V gene encodes CDR1 SEHNR and CDR2 FQNEAQ (reference sequence). V was clipped by 4 bases and J by 1 base, with 5 bases between them. The CDR3 length is 13 residues. The CDR3 DNA reads as TGTGCCAGCAGCTCCTACAGCAATCAGCCCCAGCATTTT. Its translation: CASSSYSNQPQHF.

The CDR3 region is CASSIGTGQGRAEAFF. The CDR3 coding sequence is TGTGCCAGCAGCATAGGTACAGGACAGGGAAGAGCTGAAGCTTTCTTT. This chain links TRBV7-2 with TRBJ1-1, with 8 bases matching TRBD1. Per the germline V gene, CDR1 is SGHTA and CDR2 is FQGNSA. This CDR3 is built from 16 residues. Losses at the gene ends were 5 bases for V and 6 bases for J; bases not matched to a gene: 14.

This rearrangement joins TRBV4-1 to TRBJ2-3, with 9 bases identical to TRBD2. The CDR3 is 17 amino acids. V gave up 1 base and J gave up 2 bases; unmatched junction bases: 7. CDR1 MGHRA and CDR2 YSYEKL come from the germline V gene. CDR3 DNA: TGCGCCAGCAGCCAAGGGTGGCTAGCGGGACCCACAGATACGCAGTATTTT. Its translation is CASSQGWLAGPTDTQYF.

V usage is TRBV9 and J usage is TRBJ2-7, with D hard to call. From germline, CDR1 is SGDLS and CDR2 YYNGEE. The CDR3 loop spans 15 amino acids. V was trimmed by 0 bases and J by 2 bases, leaving 12 bases between them. The CDR3 DNA sequence: TGTGCCAGCAGCGTAGGCGGTAGAGGCACCTACGAGCAGTACTTC. Its translation: CASSVGGRGTYEQYF.

The V call is TRBV19, the J call TRBJ1-4; 8 bases map to TRBD1. The germline gives CDR1 LNHDA, CDR2 SQIVND (reference sequence). The CDR3 has 17 amino acids. J lost 5 bases, V lost 5 bases, and 13 bases had no gene match. This chain's CDR3 is CASSFNVRDRTNEKLFF. The CDR3 coding sequence is TGTGCCAGTAGTTTCAACGTTCGGGACAGGACAAATGAAAAACTGTTTTTT.

The V gene is TRBV6-4, the J gene TRBJ2-1, with 7 nucleotides matching TRBD1. Germline V gives CDR1 MRHNA, CDR2 SNTAGT. The CDR3 runs to 15 residues. With V trimmed by 4 bases and J by 5 bases, 8 bases remained unmatched. CDR3 loop: CASSAIPGGNNEQFF. The CDR3 nucleotides read TGTGCCAGCAGTGCGATTCCAGGGGGAAACAATGAGCAGTTCTTC.

The rearrangement joins TRBV6-6 to TRBJ2-7; D is unclear. Trimming took off 4 bases at V and 2 bases at J, with 6 bases between the two ends. The CDR3 is made up of 12 amino acids. Germline values: CDR1 MNHNY, CDR2 SVGAGI (reference sequence). CDR3 nucleotide sequence: TGTGCCAGCAGTTCCGACACCTACGAGCAGTACTTC. This gives the protein CASSSDTYEQYF.

The chain couples TRBV18 to TRBJ1-2, with 9 bases that match TRBD1. CDR1 is KGHSH, CDR2 LQKENI, per germline. This CDR3 has 14 amino acids. J lost 7 bases, V lost 5 bases, and 8 bases had no gene match. Here the CDR3 reads CASSSPGTGTGYTF. The CDR3, as DNA: TGTGCCAGCTCATCTCCCGGGACAGGGACTGGCTACACCTTC.

The chain uses TRBV6-5 and TRBJ2-7, with D perhaps matching TRBD2 (6 bases). The germline gives CDR1 MNHEY, CDR2 SVGAGI. CDR3 length: 14 residues. V was cut by 10 bases and J by 5 bases, with 21 bases left in between. For the CDR3, the DNA is TGTGCCATCCACCCCCGGGCGGGAATTCACGAGCAGTACTTC. This codes for CAIHPRAGIHEQYF.

The chain carries TRBV18 and TRBJ1-5; 11 bases fit TRBD1. The CDR3 is made up of 15 amino acids. Germline CDR1 reads KGHSH; CDR2 reads LQKENI. V lost 3 bases to trimming and J lost 7 bases; unmatched junction nucleotides: 5. The CDR3 loop is CASSPGQGARQPQHF. The DNA for the CDR3 is TGTGCCAGCTCACCCGGACAGGGGGCTAGGCAGCCCCAGCATTTT.

The chain employs TRBV4-2 and TRBJ2-7; 10 nucleotides line up with TRBD2. The CDR3 has 15 residues. CDR1 is LGHNA and CDR2 is YNFKEQ in the germline V gene. Trimming at V came to 0 bases and at J to 4 bases, leaving 3 bases not matched to a gene. The chain's CDR3 is CASSQDRAGGYEQYF. The CDR3 region has the DNA TGTGCCAGCAGCCAAGATAGAGCGGGAGGGTACGAGCAGTACTTC.

This chain connects TRBV29-1 to TRBJ1-4; D unclear. Germline V gene data show CDR1 as SQVTM and CDR2 as ANQGSEA. The CDR3 is 12 amino acids. The ends were cut back, 5 bases at V and 8 bases at J, with 12 bases in the middle. CDR3 DNA: TGCAGCGTTAATACCCCGGGGGAAAAACTGTTTTTT. It yields the protein CSVNTPGEKLFF.